Following are 19 T cell receptor beta chains from one sample sequenced in a study of blood T cells in healthy people across ages (dated by TCRdb to about 2015). Libraries came from 5' RACE. The sequencing machine was an Illumina HiSeq 2500. A second PCR of roughly 7 to 12 cycles was run with a J-beta primer mix and a sample-barcoded 5' primer. The raw public data were reprocessed by TCRdb itself: fastp quality trimming at Q25, MiXCR clonotype calling, in-frame beta chains only. Under each unique CDR3 protein, matching rows form one entry showing the most common genes and DNA. The table for this sample lists around 900,000 distinct CDR3 sequences; about 53% of them were counted only once. The ten most abundant clones make up about 21% of the sample. The sequencing input was blood. The receptors stem from a woman aged 60-70 years in good health.

The chain employs TRBV20-1 and TRBJ2-3, with a tentative D call TRBD2 (7 bases). From germline, CDR1 is DFQATT and CDR2 SNEGSKA (reference sequence). V lost 0 bases and J lost 4, with 17 bases in between. The CDR3 consists of 16 residues. The DNA of the CDR3 is TGCAGTGCTAGAGAGGCCAGGGGAGGGGTAGCAGATACGCAGTATTTT. It encodes CSAREARGGVADTQYF.

This clonotype was counted many times. The chain combines TRBV12-3 or TRBV12-4 with TRBJ1-4; TRBD1 might be the D (6 bases). Trimming left V 6 bases short and J 8 bases short, with 16 bases between. This CDR3 contains 14 residues. The CDR3 DNA follows: TGTGCCAGCAGCGATCTAGGGGGTGAGGAAAAACTGTTTTTT. It codes for CASSDLGGEEKLFF.

This clonotype has just a few counts. The chain links TRBV29-1 to TRBJ2-7; possibly TRBD2 for D (6 bases). Germline V lookup: CDR1 SQVTM, CDR2 ANQGSEA. CDR3 length equals 10 residues. V was pared by 6 bases and J by 5 bases, with 8 bases between. The CDR3 loop is CSVGGHEQYF. DNA for the CDR3: TGCAGCGTGGGGGGACACGAGCAGTACTTC.

This clonotype has a handful of counts. The chain joins TRBV7-2 to TRBJ2-7, with 7 bases lining up with TRBD2. The germline gives CDR1 SGHTA, CDR2 FQGNSA. The CDR3 covers 15 residues. Trimming cost V 3 bases and J 0 bases; bases outside gene matches: 5. DNA of the CDR3: TGTGCCAGCAGCTTCACGGGGGGTAGCTCCTACGAGCAGTACTTC. Translation: CASSFTGGSSYEQYF.

There are a few counts of this clonotype. This chain connects TRBV4-1 to TRBJ2-2; a possible D gene is TRBD2 (6 bases). Germline V gives CDR1 MGHRA, CDR2 YSYEKL. The CDR3 is 17 amino acids. The ends were cut back, 0 bases at V and 1 base at J, with 12 bases in the middle. This CDR3 reads CASSQDFIAENTGELFF. In nucleotides, the CDR3 is TGCGCCAGCAGCCAAGATTTTATAGCGGAGAACACCGGGGAGCTGTTTTTT.

The table lists this clonotype with a few counts. The rearrangement links TRBV4-1 to TRBJ2-1; 7 positions agree with TRBD2. Trimming at V came to 4 bases and at J to 8 bases, leaving 8 bases not matched to a gene. The CDR3 sequence is 14 residues long. The germline V gene has CDR1 MGHRA and CDR2 YSYEKL. The CDR3 sequence: CASSLGGGSYEQFF. CDR3 nucleotides: TGCGCCAGCAGCCTTGGAGGCGGGAGCTATGAGCAGTTCTTC.

The chain couples TRBV5-1 to TRBJ2-3; maybe TRBD2 (6 bases). Germline values: CDR1 SGHRS, CDR2 YFSETQ. Trimming pared 0 bases from V and 0 bases from J, leaving 11 bases between. The CDR3 sequence is 16 residues long. The CDR3 DNA sequence: TGCGCCAGCAGCTTGGGCCACGGGACTAGCACAGATACGCAGTATTTT. This translates into CASSLGHGTSTDTQYF.

This clonotype was recorded once. Here the CDR3 reads CASSSDEDRRNQPQHF. The CDR3 DNA reads as TGTGCCAGCAGCTCCGATGAGGACAGGCGCAATCAGCCCCAGCATTTT. This chain links TRBV7-9 with TRBJ1-5; 7 positions agree with TRBD1. Germline CDR1 and CDR2: SEHNR and FQNEAQ (reference sequence). This CDR3 comprises 16 residues. The J segment lost 2 bases and the V segment lost 4 bases, leaving 8 bases of the junction unmatched. Based on the CDR3 plus reference TRBV7-9 and TRBJ1-5, the full variable domain is DTGVSQNPRHKITKRGQNVTFRCDPISEHNRLYWYRQTLGQGPEFLTYFQNEAQLEKSRLLSDRFSAERPKGSFSTLEIQRTEQGDSAMYLCASSSDEDRRNQPQHFGDGTRLSIL.

This chain joins TRBV2 and TRBJ2-3, with a tentative D call TRBD2 (5 bases). Between the trimmed V and J ends, which lost 6 bases and 1 base, there was a span of 11 bases. The CDR3 consists of 14 residues. Germline V CDR1 and CDR2: SNHLY, FYNNEI. CDR3 region: CASSSGMGTDTQYF. The CDR3 region has the DNA TGTGCCAGCAGCTCCGGGATGGGCACAGATACGCAGTATTTT.

The rearrangement links TRBV4-1 to TRBJ2-3, with 10 bases identical to TRBD1. The CDR3 sequence is 16 residues long. Germline V gene sequence: CDR1 MGHRA, CDR2 YSYEKL. After removal of 4 bases from V and 5 bases from J, the junction contained 9 bases not matched to a gene. CDR3 sequence (DNA): TGCGCCAGCAGCCTCAGAGACAGGGGGCGCGAAGATACGCAGTATTTT. It encodes CASSLRDRGREDTQYF.

The V and J genes are TRBV28 and TRBJ1-1; D not resolved. The CDR3 covers 15 residues. Germline CDR1 reads MDHEN; CDR2 reads SYDVKM. The V and J ends lost 2 bases and 0 bases respectively, with 10 bases between them. CDR3 amino acids: CASSLSGPMNTEAFF. The CDR3 coding sequence is TGTGCCAGCAGTTTAAGTGGGCCGATGAACACTGAAGCTTTCTTT.

The chain is built from TRBV28 and TRBJ1-2; D is possibly TRBD1 (5 bases). CDR1 MDHEN and CDR2 SYDVKM come from the germline V gene. The CDR3 is made up of 11 amino acids. The germline V and J ends were trimmed by 9 bases and 8 bases, with 13 bases remaining between them. CDR3 DNA: TGTGCCAGACGTGGAGGGGACGGCTACACCTTC. Its translation is CARRGGDGYTF.

This clonotype was found many times. This sequence joins TRBV2 and TRBJ2-7; D unresolved. CDR3 length: 12 residues. Germline V gives CDR1 SNHLY, CDR2 FYNNEI. With 9 bases removed from V and 0 bases from J, the gap between germline ends came to 9 bases. The CDR3 sequence is CASGQSSYEQYF. DNA of the CDR3: TGTGCCAGTGGCCAGAGCTCCTACGAGCAGTACTTC.

This clonotype was counted a few times. CDR3 bases: TGTGCCAGCAGCCCGCCAGGAGGGTATCAAGGGGAGACCCAGTACTTC. Amino acids: CASSPPGGYQGETQYF. The V call is TRBV5-6, the J call TRBJ2-7; D may be TRBD2 (6 bases). The end of the DNA is better explained by TRBJ2-5, so the J call may be wrong. The CDR3 consists of 16 residues. CDR1 is SGHDT, CDR2 YYEEEE, per germline.

The chain couples TRBV6-2 or TRBV6-3 to TRBJ2-3; D remains ambiguous. V was shortened by 6 bases and J by 7 bases, with 17 bases between the two germline ends. The CDR3 covers 14 residues. Germline V lookup: CDR1 MNHEY, CDR2 SVGEGT. CDR3 sequence (DNA): TGTGCCAGCAGCCAGCGAAGTACCTCCCATACGCAGTATTTT. Translating it yields CASSQRSTSHTQYF.

V gene TRBV27 combines with J gene TRBJ2-1, with 8 nucleotides matching TRBD2. Germline V lookup: CDR1 MNHEY, CDR2 SMNVEV (reference sequence). This CDR3 has 16 residues. The J segment lost 4 bases and the V segment lost 5 bases, leaving 10 bases of the junction unmatched. The CDR3: CASSTRDSGDYNEQFF. The CDR3 coding sequence is TGTGCCAGCAGTACTCGGGATAGCGGGGATTACAATGAGCAGTTCTTC.

CDR3 region: CASSYNSATNEKLFF. CDR3 in DNA: TGTGCCAGCAGTTATAATAGTGCAACTAATGAAAAACTGTTTTTT. The V call is TRBV12-3 or TRBV12-4, the J call TRBJ1-4, with no clear D. Between the trimmed V and J ends, which lost 4 bases and 0 bases, there was a span of 9 bases. This CDR3 region has 15 residues.

Only a few counts were recorded for this clonotype. The rearrangement links TRBV11-1 to TRBJ1-2, with 7 bases that match TRBD1. The V gene end was trimmed by 5 bases and the J gene end by 4 bases; junction bases not matched to a gene: 10. Germline CDR1 is SGHAT and CDR2 is FQDESV (reference sequence). The CDR3 extends over 15 amino acids. CDR3: CASSNTGAISYGYTF. In DNA, the CDR3 is TGTGCCAGCAGCAACACAGGGGCTATTTCCTATGGCTACACCTTC.

This clonotype occurred a few times. V is TRBV7-2 and J is TRBJ2-7, with D possibly TRBD2 on 5 matching bases. The CDR3 sequence is 14 residues long. CDR1 and CDR2 (germline): SGHTA, FQGNSA. V lost 5 bases and J lost 6, with 17 bases in between. The CDR3 here is CASSEDYPGFEQYF. The DNA for the CDR3 is TGTGCCAGCAGCGAAGACTACCCCGGGTTCGAGCAGTACTTC. Complete variable domain (other parts from reference TRBV7-2 and TRBJ2-7): GAGVSQSPSNKVTEKGKDVELRCDPISGHTALYWYRQSLGQGLEFLIYFQGNSAPDKSGLPSDRFSAERTGGSVSTLTIQRTQQEDSAVYLCASSEDYPGFEQYFGPGTRLTVT.